This TCR beta chain was observed in a study of cytomegalovirus exposure and HLA in healthy donors. The PCR ran on 60 Vbeta and 13 Jbeta primers. Sequencing used immunoSEQ multiplex PCR; TCRdb keeps in-frame clones, though not all of them. This sample carries some 220,000 clones, around 88% of them seen once, and the ten largest clones take 0.95% to 1.1%. Deletions cut 2 bases from V and 6 bases from J, with 11 bases between. CDR3 length: 14 residues. Germline V gives CDR1 LNHDA, CDR2 SQIVND (reference sequence). Sequenced: PBMCs. The rearrangement uses TRBV19 and TRBJ1-5, with TRBD1 as a possible D gene (5 bases). This TCR was recovered from a woman younger than 30 in good health and CMV-seronegative. The CDR3 sequence is CASSIQGLSQPQHF. The CDR3 bases are TGTGCCAGTAGTATACAGGGCTTGAGTCAGCCCCAGCATTTT. Full variable domain (missing parts from reference TRBV19 and TRBJ1-5): DGGITQSPKYLFRKEGQNVTLSCEQNLNHDAMYWYRQDPGQGLRLIYYSQIVNDFQKGDIAEGYSVSREKKESFPLTVTSAQKNPTAFYLCASSIQGLSQPQHFGDGTRLSIL.